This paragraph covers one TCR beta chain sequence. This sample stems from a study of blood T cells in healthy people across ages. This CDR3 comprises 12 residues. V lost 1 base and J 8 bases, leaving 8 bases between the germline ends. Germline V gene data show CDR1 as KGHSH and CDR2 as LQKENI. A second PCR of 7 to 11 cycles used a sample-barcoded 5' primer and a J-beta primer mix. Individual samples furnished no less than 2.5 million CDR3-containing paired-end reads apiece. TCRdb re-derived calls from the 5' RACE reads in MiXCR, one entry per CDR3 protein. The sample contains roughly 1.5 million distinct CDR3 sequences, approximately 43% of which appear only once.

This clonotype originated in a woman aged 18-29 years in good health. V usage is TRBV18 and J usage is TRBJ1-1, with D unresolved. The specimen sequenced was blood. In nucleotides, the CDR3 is TGTGCCAGCTCACCACGCTCATCGGAAGCTTTCTTT. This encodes CASSPRSSEAFF.